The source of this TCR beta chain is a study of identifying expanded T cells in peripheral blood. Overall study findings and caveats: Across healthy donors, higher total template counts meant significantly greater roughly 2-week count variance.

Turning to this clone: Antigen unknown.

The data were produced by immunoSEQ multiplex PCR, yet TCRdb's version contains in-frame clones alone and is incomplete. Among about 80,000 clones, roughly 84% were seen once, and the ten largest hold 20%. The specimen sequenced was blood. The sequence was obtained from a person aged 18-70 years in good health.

CDR3 sequence reads: CSVTRGMNTEAFF. CDR3 coding DNA: TGCAGCGTTACCAGGGGAATGAACACTGAAGCTTTCTTT. The V call is TRBV29-1, the J call TRBJ1-1; perhaps TRBD1 as D (6 bases). The CDR3 consists of 13 residues. The V and J ends lost 5 bases and 0 bases respectively, with 10 bases between them. Per germline, CDR1 SQVTM and CDR2 ANQGSEA.